Below are 28 T cell receptor beta chains sequenced from a single sample in a study of T cell responses to AZD1222 COVID-19 vaccine. The method was immunoSEQ multiplex PCR; TCRdb's version includes in-frame clones alone and lacks a portion of them. The data show about 130,000 clones, 84% seen once. The sequences come from peripheral blood, collected on day 0 of AZD1222 vaccination. The receptors here all came from an adult in good health.

The chain has TRBV6-5 and TRBJ1-2; weak D call: TRBD1 (5 bases). The CDR3 runs to 14 residues. Germline V gene sequence: CDR1 MNHEY, CDR2 SVGAGI. V was trimmed by 6 bases and J by 2 bases, leaving 13 bases between them. This CDR3 is CASRIGTENYGYTF. CDR3 in DNA: TGTGCCAGCAGAATCGGGACGGAGAACTATGGCTACACCTTC.

The chain uses TRBV5-6 and TRBJ1-2, with a weak D call TRBD1 (5 bases). Germline loops: CDR1 SGHDT, CDR2 YYEEEE. V gave up 2 bases and J gave up 7 bases, with 18 bases separating them. The CDR3 runs 15 residues. The CDR3: CASSLIVGREVGYTF. The CDR3 nucleotides read TGTGCCAGCAGCTTAATCGTGGGCAGGGAAGTTGGCTACACCTTC.

V and J are TRBV6-5 and TRBJ1-1; no reliable D call. V was clipped by 5 bases and J by 1 base, with 5 bases between them. The CDR3 loop spans 12 amino acids. The germline CDR1 and CDR2 sequences are MNHEY and SVGAGI. The CDR3 nucleotides read TGTGCCAGCAGTACAGCGAACACTGAAGCTTTCTTT. Translation: CASSTANTEAFF.

The chain recombines TRBV30 with TRBJ1-4; D may be TRBD1 (5 bases). The CDR3 consists of 15 residues. The germline V gene has CDR1 GTSNPN and CDR2 SVGIG (reference sequence). V lost 2 bases and J lost 7, with 17 bases in between. CDR3 in DNA: TGTGCCTGGAGTAACGCGGAGGCCCAGGGTGAAAAACTGTTTTTT. Its protein is CAWSNAEAQGEKLFF.

This sequence joins TRBV19 and TRBJ1-3; TRBD1 matches at 7 bases. From germline, CDR1 is LNHDA and CDR2 SQIVND (reference sequence). The CDR3 is made up of 16 amino acids. Losses at the gene ends were 4 bases for V and 1 base for J; bases not matched to a gene: 7. The CDR3 here is CASSSPGGPSGNTIYF. CDR3 sequence (DNA): TGTGCCAGTAGTAGCCCAGGGGGACCATCTGGAAACACCATATATTTT.

This clone was found once. This chain joins TRBV6-1 and TRBJ1-6; D unclear. Germline CDR1 is MNHNS and CDR2 is SASEGT. This CDR3 has 14 amino acids. V was cut by 3 bases and J by 8 bases, with 11 bases left in between. CDR3 sequence reads: CASSDASFYSPLHF. The CDR3 region has the DNA TGTGCCAGCAGTGATGCCAGCTTCTATTCACCCCTCCACTTT.

The J gene is TRBJ1-4, the V gene TRBV7-9; 9 bases align to TRBD1. The germline V gene encodes CDR1 SEHNR and CDR2 FQNEAQ (reference sequence). With 9 bases clipped from V and 3 bases from J, the junction kept 5 bases outside the gene matches. The CDR3 loop spans 14 amino acids. Here the CDR3 reads CASTGGTANEKLFF. Written as DNA, the CDR3 is TGTGCCAGTACAGGGGGCACGGCTAATGAAAAACTGTTTTTT.

The genes are TRBV7-7 and TRBJ2-1, with TRBD2 matching over 11 bases. V lost 1 base and J lost 1; bases outside the gene matches: 12. This CDR3 is built from 20 residues. CDR1 is SSHAT, CDR2 FNYEAQ, per germline (reference sequence). The CDR3, as DNA: TGTGCCAGCAGCTTAGTTCGCCCGACTAGCGGGGCCCTATCCTACAATGAGCAGTTCTTC. It is translated as CASSLVRPTSGALSYNEQFF.

This sequence joins TRBV5-5 and TRBJ1-3; D gene unclear. Germline CDR1 is SGHKS and CDR2 is YYEKEE (reference sequence). The V end lost 1 base, the J end lost 7 bases, and 18 bases lay between the germline ends. The CDR3 has 16 residues. The CDR3 DNA reads TGTGCCAGCAGCTTGCAAGCAGACGTGATTTGGAACACCATATATTTT. Its translation: CASSLQADVIWNTIYF.

This sequence joins TRBV6-5 and TRBJ1-2; no clear D. The germline V gene has CDR1 MNHEY and CDR2 SVGAGI. CDR3 size: 12 residues. Trimming removed 7 bases at V and 4 bases at J, with 10 bases between. CDR3 amino acids: CASTPAGYGYTF. Here the CDR3 DNA reads TGTGCCAGCACCCCGGCAGGCTATGGCTACACCTTC.

The chain is built from TRBV7-9 and TRBJ1-3, with D unresolved. The CDR3 is 14 amino acids. V was pared by 1 base and J by 8 bases, with 12 bases between. CDR1 SEHNR and CDR2 FQNEAQ come from the germline V gene (reference sequence). This CDR3 is CASSLDGGRDTIYF. CDR3 in DNA: TGTGCCAGCAGCTTAGACGGAGGACGAGACACCATATATTTT.

This clone was observed a handful of times. The chain recombines TRBV7-9 with TRBJ2-2, with TRBD1 identical over 8 bases. Trimming took 5 bases from V and 5 from J; bases not matched to a gene: 10. Germline V CDR1 and CDR2: SEHNR, FQNEAQ (reference sequence). The CDR3 totals 16 residues. CDR3 residues: CASSLQGAQRTGELFF. CDR3 coding DNA: TGTGCCAGCAGCCTGCAGGGGGCGCAAAGGACCGGGGAGCTGTTTTTT. The whole variable domain, filled in from reference TRBV7-9 and TRBJ2-2, reads DTGVSQNPRHKITKRGQNVTFRCDPISEHNRLYWYRQTLGQGPEFLTYFQNEAQLEKSRLLSDRFSAERPKGSFSTLEIQRTEQGDSAMYLCASSLQGAQRTGELFFGEGSRLTVL.

This clone was observed a handful of times. In DNA form, the CDR3 reads TGTGCCACCGGGGACAGTACCTACAATGAGCAGTTCTTC. Amino acid sequence: CATGDSTYNEQFF. The J gene is TRBJ2-1, the V gene TRBV24-1; TRBD1 matches at 7 bases. The CDR3 sequence is 13 residues long. The V gene end was trimmed by 9 bases and the J gene end by 2 bases; junction bases not matched to a gene: 3. Germline V CDR1 and CDR2: KGHDR, SFDVKD.

The chain joins TRBV6-1 to TRBJ1-5; D is unresolved. From germline, CDR1 is MNHNS and CDR2 SASEGT. Trimming took 2 bases from V and 7 from J, leaving 9 bases between them. CDR3 length: 13 residues. The DNA of the CDR3 is TGTGCCAGCAGTGAAACGCGGCACCAGCCCCAGCATTTT. Translation: CASSETRHQPQHF.

This clone was seen only once. This sequence joins TRBV6-4 and TRBJ1-1; D gene uncertain. This CDR3 has 11 residues. Trimming took 2 bases from V and 6 from J, leaving 4 bases between them. Germline V gives CDR1 MRHNA, CDR2 SNTAGT. The CDR3 region is CASSDGAEAFF. The CDR3 DNA reads as TGTGCCAGCAGTGACGGGGCTGAAGCTTTCTTT.

The gene calls are TRBV28 and TRBJ1-2; 10 positions agree with TRBD1. Germline assignment: CDR1 MDHEN and CDR2 SYDVKM. With V trimmed by 2 bases and J by 3 bases, 3 bases remained unmatched. The CDR3 has 15 amino acids. The CDR3 here is CASSLRTGGYYGYTF. For the CDR3, the DNA is TGTGCCAGCAGTTTAAGGACAGGGGGTTACTATGGCTACACCTTC.

The chain couples TRBV7-3 to TRBJ1-2; 7 nucleotides align to TRBD1. In germline, CDR1 is SGHTA, CDR2 FQGTGA. The J segment lost 6 bases and the V segment lost 3 bases, leaving 10 bases of the junction unmatched. The length of the CDR3 is 15 residues. This CDR3 is CASSFGLQGRDGYTF. The DNA for the CDR3 is TGTGCCAGCAGCTTTGGACTACAGGGGAGGGATGGCTACACCTTC. Combining the CDR3 with reference TRBV7-3 and TRBJ1-2 gives the whole variable domain GAGVSQTPSNKVTEKGKYVELRCDPISGHTALYWYRQSLGQGPEFLIYFQGTGAADDSGLPNDRFFAVRPEGSVSTLKIQRTERGDSAVYLCASSFGLQGRDGYTFGSGTRLTVV.

This chain links TRBV30 with TRBJ2-7, with no clear D. V was pared by 2 bases and J by 3 bases, with 8 bases between. This CDR3 has 12 residues. CDR1 GTSNPN and CDR2 SVGIG come from the germline V gene (reference sequence). CDR3 amino acids: CAWSRQIYEQYF. DNA for the CDR3: TGTGCCTGGAGTAGGCAGATCTACGAGCAGTACTTC.

On this clone itself: Other DNA sequences of this sample code for an identical CDR3. The chain has TRBV28 and TRBJ1-2; 7 bases agree with TRBD1. This CDR3 comprises 14 residues. Germline loops: CDR1 MDHEN, CDR2 SYDVKM. Trimming removed 6 bases from V and 1 base from J; junction bases left unmatched: 5. The CDR3 loop is CASRQGSFNYGYTF. The CDR3 nucleotides read TGTGCCAGCAGACAGGGGAGTTTTAACTATGGCTACACCTTC.

V usage is TRBV6-5 and J usage is TRBJ2-7; D gene ambiguous. Germline loops: CDR1 MNHEY, CDR2 SVGAGI. This CDR3 contains 12 residues. With 6 bases removed from V and 4 bases from J, the gap between germline ends came to 10 bases. CDR3 sequence reads: CASSRVLYEQYF. CDR3 sequence (DNA): TGTGCCAGCAGCCGGGTCCTATACGAGCAGTACTTC.

The chain recombines TRBV18 with TRBJ2-3, with 9 bases aligning to TRBD1. The length of the CDR3 is 16 residues. Trimming took 3 bases from V and 3 from J; bases not matched to a gene: 7. Germline V CDR1 and CDR2: KGHSH, LQKENI. The CDR3 loop reads CASSPLLGQGTDTQYF. CDR3 DNA sequence: TGTGCCAGCTCACCTCTACTGGGACAGGGAACAGATACGCAGTATTTT.

V is TRBV12-3 or TRBV12-4 and J is TRBJ1-1, with D unresolved. Trimming took off 0 bases at V and 8 bases at J, with 10 bases between the two ends. This CDR3 spans 13 amino acids. CDR3 protein: CASSLAGPREAFF. CDR3 nucleotides: TGTGCCAGCAGTTTAGCCGGGCCACGAGAAGCTTTCTTT.

The V and J genes are TRBV5-6 and TRBJ2-7, with D unclear. CDR1 SGHDT and CDR2 YYEEEE come from the germline V gene. This CDR3 has 11 amino acids. V was trimmed by 6 bases and J by 0 bases, leaving 4 bases between them. The CDR3 sequence is CASILSYEQYF. The DNA of the CDR3 is TGTGCCAGCATCCTCTCCTACGAGCAGTACTTC.

This chain uses TRBV5-4 with TRBJ1-2, with TRBD1 matching 10 bases. Trimming cost V 3 bases and J 5 bases; bases outside gene matches: 7. The CDR3 has 15 amino acids. Germline values: CDR1 SGHNT, CDR2 YYREEE (reference sequence). For the CDR3, the DNA is TGTGCCAGCAGCTCCGGGACAGGGGAAGAGTATGGCTACACCTTC. Amino acids: CASSSGTGEEYGYTF.

The chain employs TRBV28 and TRBJ2-7, with 7 bases fitting TRBD2. There are 14 residues in the CDR3. The trim removed 5 bases at V and 6 bases at J, leaving 10 bases unmatched. The germline V gene has CDR1 MDHEN and CDR2 SYDVKM. CDR3 region: CASSLGLVGVEQYF. The CDR3 DNA is TGTGCCAGCAGTCTCGGACTAGTGGGGGTCGAGCAGTACTTC.

This clone was seen only once. The rearrangement links TRBV11-1 to TRBJ1-1, with no clear D. The CDR3 contains 13 residues. Germline loops: CDR1 SGHAT, CDR2 FQDESV (reference sequence). Trimming took 5 bases from V and 7 from J, leaving 14 bases between them. The CDR3 coding sequence is TGTGCCAGCAGCCGAACGACGGCGGGTGAAGCTTTCTTT. Amino acids: CASSRTTAGEAFF.

V usage is TRBV28 and J usage is TRBJ1-2; D call uncertain. The CDR3 sequence is 12 residues long. Trimming shortened V by 1 base and J by 2 bases, and 2 bases separated the two germline ends. Germline-derived CDR1 and CDR2 are MDHEN and SYDVKM. The CDR3 is CASSLSNYGYTF. In DNA form, the CDR3 reads TGTGCCAGCAGTTTATCGAACTATGGCTACACCTTC.

This chain uses TRBV6-5 with TRBJ1-2; 7 bases fit TRBD1. Germline CDR1 and CDR2: MNHEY and SVGAGI. V gave up 8 bases and J gave up 7 bases; unmatched junction bases: 10. The CDR3 is made up of 13 amino acids. In nucleotides, the CDR3 is TGTGCCAGCCTTCTTCGACAGGGCGGTGGCTACACCTTC. Its protein is CASLLRQGGGYTF.